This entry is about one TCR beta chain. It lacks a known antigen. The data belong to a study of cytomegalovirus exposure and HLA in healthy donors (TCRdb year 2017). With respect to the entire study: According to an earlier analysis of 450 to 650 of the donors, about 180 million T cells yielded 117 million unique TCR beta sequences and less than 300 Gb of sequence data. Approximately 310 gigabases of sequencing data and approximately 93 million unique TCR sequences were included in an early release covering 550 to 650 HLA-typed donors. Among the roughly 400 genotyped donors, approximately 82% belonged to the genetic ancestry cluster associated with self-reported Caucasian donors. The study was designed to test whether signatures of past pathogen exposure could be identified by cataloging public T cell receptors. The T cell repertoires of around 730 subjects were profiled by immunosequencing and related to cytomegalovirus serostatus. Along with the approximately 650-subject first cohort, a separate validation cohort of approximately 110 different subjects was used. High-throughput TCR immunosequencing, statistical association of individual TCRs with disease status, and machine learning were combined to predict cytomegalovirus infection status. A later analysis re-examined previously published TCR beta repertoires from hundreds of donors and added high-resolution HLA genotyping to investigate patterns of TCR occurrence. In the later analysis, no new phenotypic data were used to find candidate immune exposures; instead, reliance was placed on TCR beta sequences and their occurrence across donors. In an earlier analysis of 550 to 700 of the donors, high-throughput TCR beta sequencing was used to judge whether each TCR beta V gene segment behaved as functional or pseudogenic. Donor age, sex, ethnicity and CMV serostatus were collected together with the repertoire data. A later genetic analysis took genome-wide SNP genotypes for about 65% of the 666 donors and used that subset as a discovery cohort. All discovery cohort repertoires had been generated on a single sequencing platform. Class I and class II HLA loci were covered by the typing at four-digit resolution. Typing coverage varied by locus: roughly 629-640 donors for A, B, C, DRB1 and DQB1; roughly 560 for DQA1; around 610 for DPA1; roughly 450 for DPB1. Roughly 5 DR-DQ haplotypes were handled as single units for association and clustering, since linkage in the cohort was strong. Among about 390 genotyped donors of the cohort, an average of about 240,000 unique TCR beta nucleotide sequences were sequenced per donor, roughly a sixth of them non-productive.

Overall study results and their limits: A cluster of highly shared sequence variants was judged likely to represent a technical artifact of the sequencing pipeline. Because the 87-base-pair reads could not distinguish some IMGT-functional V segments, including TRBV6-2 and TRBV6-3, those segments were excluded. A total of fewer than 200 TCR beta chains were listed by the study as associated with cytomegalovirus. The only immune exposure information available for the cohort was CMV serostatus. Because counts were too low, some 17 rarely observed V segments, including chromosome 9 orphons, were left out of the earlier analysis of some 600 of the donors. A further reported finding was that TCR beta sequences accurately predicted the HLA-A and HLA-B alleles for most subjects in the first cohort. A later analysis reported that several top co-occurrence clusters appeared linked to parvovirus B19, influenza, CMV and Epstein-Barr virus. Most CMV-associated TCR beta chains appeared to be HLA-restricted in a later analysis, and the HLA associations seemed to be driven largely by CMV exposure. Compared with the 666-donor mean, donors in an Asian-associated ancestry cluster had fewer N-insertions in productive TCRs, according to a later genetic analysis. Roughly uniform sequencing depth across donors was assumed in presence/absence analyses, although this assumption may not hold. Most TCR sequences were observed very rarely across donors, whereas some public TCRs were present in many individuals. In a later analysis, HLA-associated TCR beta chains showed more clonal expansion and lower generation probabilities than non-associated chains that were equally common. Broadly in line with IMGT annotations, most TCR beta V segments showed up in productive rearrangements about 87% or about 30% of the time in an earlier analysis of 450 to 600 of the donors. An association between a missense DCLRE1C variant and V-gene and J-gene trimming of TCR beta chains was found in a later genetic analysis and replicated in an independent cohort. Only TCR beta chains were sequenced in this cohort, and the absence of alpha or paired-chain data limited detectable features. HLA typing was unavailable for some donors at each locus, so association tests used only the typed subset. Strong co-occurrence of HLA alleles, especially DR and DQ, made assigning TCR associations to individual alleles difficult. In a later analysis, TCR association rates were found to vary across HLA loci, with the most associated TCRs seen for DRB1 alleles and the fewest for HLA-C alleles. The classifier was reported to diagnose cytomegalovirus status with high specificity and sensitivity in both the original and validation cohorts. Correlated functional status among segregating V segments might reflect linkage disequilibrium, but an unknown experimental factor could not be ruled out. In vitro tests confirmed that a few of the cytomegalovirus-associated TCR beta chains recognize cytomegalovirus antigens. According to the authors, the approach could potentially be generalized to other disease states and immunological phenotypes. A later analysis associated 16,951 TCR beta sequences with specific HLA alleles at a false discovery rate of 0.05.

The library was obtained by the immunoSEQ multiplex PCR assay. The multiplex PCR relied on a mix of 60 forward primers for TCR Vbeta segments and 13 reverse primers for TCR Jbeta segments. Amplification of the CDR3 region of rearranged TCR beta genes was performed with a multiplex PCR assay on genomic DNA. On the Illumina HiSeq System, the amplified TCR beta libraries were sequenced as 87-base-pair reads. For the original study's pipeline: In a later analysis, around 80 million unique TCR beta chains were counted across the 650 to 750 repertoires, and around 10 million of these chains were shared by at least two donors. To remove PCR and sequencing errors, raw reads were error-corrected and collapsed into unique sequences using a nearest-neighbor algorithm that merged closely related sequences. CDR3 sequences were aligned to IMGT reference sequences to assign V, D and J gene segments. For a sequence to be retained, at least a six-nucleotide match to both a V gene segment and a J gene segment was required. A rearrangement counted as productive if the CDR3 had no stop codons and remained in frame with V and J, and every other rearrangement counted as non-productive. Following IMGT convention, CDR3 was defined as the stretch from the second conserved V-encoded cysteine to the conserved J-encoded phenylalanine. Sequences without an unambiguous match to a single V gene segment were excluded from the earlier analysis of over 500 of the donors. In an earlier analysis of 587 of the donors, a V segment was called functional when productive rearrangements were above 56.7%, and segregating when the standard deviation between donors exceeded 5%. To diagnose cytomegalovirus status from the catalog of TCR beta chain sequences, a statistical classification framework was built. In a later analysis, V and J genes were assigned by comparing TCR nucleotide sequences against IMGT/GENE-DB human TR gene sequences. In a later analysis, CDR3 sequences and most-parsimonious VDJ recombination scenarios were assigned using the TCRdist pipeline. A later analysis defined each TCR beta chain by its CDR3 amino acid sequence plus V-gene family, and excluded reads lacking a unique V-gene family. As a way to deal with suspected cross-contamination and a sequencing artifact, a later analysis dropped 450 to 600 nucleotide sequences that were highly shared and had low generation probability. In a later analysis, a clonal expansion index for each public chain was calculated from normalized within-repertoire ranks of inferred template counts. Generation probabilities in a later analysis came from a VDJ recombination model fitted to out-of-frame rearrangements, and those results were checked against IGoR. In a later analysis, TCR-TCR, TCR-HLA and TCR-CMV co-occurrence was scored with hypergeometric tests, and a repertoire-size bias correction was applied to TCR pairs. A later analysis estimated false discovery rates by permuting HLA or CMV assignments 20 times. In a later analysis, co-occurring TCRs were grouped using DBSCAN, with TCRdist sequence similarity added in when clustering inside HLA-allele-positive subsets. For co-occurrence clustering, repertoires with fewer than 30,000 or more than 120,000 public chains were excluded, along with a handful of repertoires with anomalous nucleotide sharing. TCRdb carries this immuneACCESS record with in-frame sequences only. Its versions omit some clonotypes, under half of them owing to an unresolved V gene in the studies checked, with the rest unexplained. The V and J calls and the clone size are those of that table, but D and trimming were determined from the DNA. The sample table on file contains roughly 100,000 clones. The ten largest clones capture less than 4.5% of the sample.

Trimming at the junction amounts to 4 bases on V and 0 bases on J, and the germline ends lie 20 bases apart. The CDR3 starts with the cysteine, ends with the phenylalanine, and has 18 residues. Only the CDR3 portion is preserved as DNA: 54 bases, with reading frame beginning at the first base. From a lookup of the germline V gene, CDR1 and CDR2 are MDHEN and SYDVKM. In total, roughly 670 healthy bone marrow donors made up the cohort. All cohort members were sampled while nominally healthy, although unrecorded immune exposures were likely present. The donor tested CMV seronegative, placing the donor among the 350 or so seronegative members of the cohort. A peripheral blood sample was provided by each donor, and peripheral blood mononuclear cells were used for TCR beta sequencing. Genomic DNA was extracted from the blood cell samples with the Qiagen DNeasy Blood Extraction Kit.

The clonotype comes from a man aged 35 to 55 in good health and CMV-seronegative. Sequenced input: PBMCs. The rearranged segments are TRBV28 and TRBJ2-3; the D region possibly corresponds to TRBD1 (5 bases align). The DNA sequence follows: TGTGCCAGCAGTTCATTTGCCGTTACAGGAGAGAGCACAGATACGCAGTATTTT. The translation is CASSSFAVTGESTDTQYF.